Below, 28 T cell receptor beta chains from the same sample are listed, as sequenced in a study of a mutant IDH1 vaccine in newly diagnosed glioma. The time point: week 5, during vaccination. Every vaccination contained 300 ug of the mutant IDH1 20-mer peptide and was paired with topical imiquimod. Clones were sequenced by immunoSEQ multiplex PCR, and TCRdb holds only the in-frame ones, with some missing. The sample has 30,000 to 40,000 clones; 70% to 85% are singletons. No antigens are known for them. The input for sequencing was PBMCs, taken from a glioma patient whose treatment included an IDH1 peptide vaccine. These receptors were obtained from a man younger than 45 with glioma.

The chain joins TRBV7-2 to TRBJ2-1, with 7 nucleotides matching TRBD1. The ends lost 5 bases at V and 0 bases at J; junction bases unmatched: 4. Germline assignment: CDR1 SGHTA and CDR2 FQGNSA. The CDR3 is 15 residues long. CDR3 region: CASSRTGSSYNEQFF. The CDR3 DNA is TGTGCCAGCAGCCGGACAGGTAGCTCCTACAATGAGCAGTTCTTC.

The chain joins TRBV7-6 to TRBJ1-1; D gene uncertain. The CDR3 length is 13 residues. The V gene lost 1 base and the J gene lost 0 bases, with 3 bases spanning the gap. CDR1 and CDR2 (germline): SGHVS, FNYEAQ. The CDR3 here is CASSLEMNTEAFF. CDR3 coding DNA: TGTGCCAGCAGCTTAGAAATGAACACTGAAGCTTTCTTT.

The chain joins TRBV10-2 to TRBJ2-2; maybe TRBD2 (6 bases). The CDR3 totals 15 residues. V shed 2 bases and J shed 8 bases, with 15 bases lying between them. The germline gives CDR1 WSHSY, CDR2 SAAADI. The CDR3 DNA is TGCGCCAGCAGTGAGAGGCCGGGAGATGGTGGGGAGCTGTTTTTT. Protein: CASSERPGDGGELFF.

The chain combines TRBV2 with TRBJ1-1, with D perhaps TRBD1 (5 bases). V lost 6 bases and J lost 0, with 17 bases in between. The germline V gene encodes CDR1 SNHLY and CDR2 FYNNEI. The CDR3 contains 16 residues. The CDR3 loop is CASSPYSTDMNTEAFF. In DNA, the CDR3 is TGTGCCAGCAGCCCTTATTCGACAGACATGAACACTGAAGCTTTCTTT.

The V call is TRBV5-1, the J call TRBJ2-3; D ambiguous. Trimming removed 1 base at V and 0 bases at J, with 12 bases between. The V gene's germline CDR1 is SGHRS and CDR2 YFSETQ. This CDR3 is 16 amino acids long. The CDR3 loop reads CASSLKVQPSTDTQYF. As DNA, the CDR3 is TGCGCCAGCAGCTTGAAGGTCCAGCCTAGCACAGATACGCAGTATTTT. The full variable domain, in which reference TRBV5-1 and TRBJ2-3 provide the parts outside the CDR3, is KAGVTQTPRYLIKTRGQQVTLSCSPISGHRSVSWYQQTPGQGLQFLFEYFSETQRNKGNFPGRFSGRQFSNSRSEMNVSTLELGDSALYLCASSLKVQPSTDTQYFGPGTRLTVL.

The chain carries TRBV4-3 and TRBJ1-1, with TRBD1 matching 7 bases. CDR1 and CDR2 from the germline V gene are LGHNA and YSLEER. The CDR3 contains 14 residues. With 4 bases clipped from V and 4 bases from J, the junction kept 6 bases outside the gene matches. The CDR3 here is CASSPTGIGTEAFF. CDR3 nucleotides: TGCGCCAGCAGCCCGACAGGGATTGGCACTGAAGCTTTCTTT.

This chain connects TRBV5-6 to TRBJ2-1, with D perhaps TRBD2 (5 bases). The CDR3 runs to 11 residues. Trimming took 4 bases from V and 9 from J, leaving 8 bases between them. The germline gives CDR1 SGHDT, CDR2 YYEEEE. CDR3 protein: CASSARGEQFF. The CDR3, as DNA: TGTGCCAGCAGCGCCCGGGGTGAGCAGTTCTTC.

This clone was detected once. The genes are TRBV5-5 and TRBJ1-5, with D possibly TRBD1 on 5 matching bases. Germline values: CDR1 SGHKS, CDR2 YYEKEE (reference sequence). The CDR3 totals 20 residues. V lost 3 bases and J lost 0, with 25 bases in between. CDR3 coding DNA: TGTGCCAGCAGCTCCTACCCCTATCGAGGGGTCAGCCTTAGCAATCAGCCCCAGCATTTT. This codes for CASSSYPYRGVSLSNQPQHF.

The chain is built from TRBV5-1 and TRBJ2-3, with TRBD2 identical over 7 bases. CDR3 length equals 13 residues. V trimming: 4 bases; J trimming: 4 bases; junction bases outside the gene matches: 3. Germline-derived CDR1 and CDR2 are SGHRS and YFSETQ. CDR3 in amino acids: CASSIREADTQYF. CDR3 in DNA: TGCGCCAGCAGCATCCGGGAGGCAGATACGCAGTATTTT.

CDR3 amino acids: CASSLLGQGSTEAFF. In DNA, the CDR3 is TGTGCCAGCAGTTTATTGGGACAGGGGAGTACTGAAGCTTTCTTT. V gene TRBV27 combines with J gene TRBJ1-1; TRBD1 matches at 10 bases. V dropped 1 base and J dropped 5; count of bases not matched to a gene: 4. The CDR3 totals 15 residues. Germline assignment: CDR1 MNHEY and CDR2 SMNVEV (reference sequence).

The chain has TRBV11-3 and TRBJ2-7, with TRBD1 as a possible D gene (6 bases). Trimming removed 0 bases from V and 0 bases from J, with 9 bases in between. CDR3 size: 15 residues. CDR1 is SGHNT and CDR2 is YENEEA in the germline V gene. Here the CDR3 reads CASSLEAGDSYEQYF. CDR3 in DNA: TGTGCCAGCAGCTTAGAGGCAGGGGACTCCTACGAGCAGTACTTC.

The CDR3 DNA reads TGTGCCAGCAGTGAACGGGGAGGGACTGAAGCTTTCTTT. Translation: CASSERGGTEAFF. The chain carries TRBV2 and TRBJ1-1; D uncertain. V was trimmed by 2 bases and J by 5 bases, leaving 9 bases between them. This CDR3 is 13 amino acids long. The germline CDR1 and CDR2 sequences are SNHLY and FYNNEI. The variable domain in full, completed from reference TRBV2 and TRBJ1-1, reads EPEVTQTPSHQVTQMGQEVILRCVPISNHLYFYWYRQILGQKVEFLVSFYNNEISEKSEIFDDQFSVERPDGSNFTLKIRSTKLEDSAMYFCASSERGGTEAFFGQGTRLTVV.

The chain recombines TRBV15 with TRBJ2-3, with D unresolved. CDR3 length: 15 residues. With 0 bases removed from V and 6 bases from J, the gap between germline ends came to 13 bases. Germline V lookup: CDR1 LNHNV, CDR2 YYDKDF (reference sequence). CDR3 amino acids: CATSRDRAAMDTQYF. CDR3 DNA: TGTGCCACCAGCAGAGATAGGGCAGCTATGGATACGCAGTATTTT.

The V gene is TRBV19, the J gene TRBJ1-1, with D unclear. This CDR3 is built from 15 residues. CDR1 is LNHDA and CDR2 is SQIVND in the germline V gene (reference sequence). Trimming pared 2 bases from V and 5 bases from J, leaving 15 bases between. The CDR3 loop is CASSISKARGTEAFF. In nucleotides, the CDR3 is TGTGCCAGTAGTATAAGTAAGGCCCGAGGAACTGAAGCTTTCTTT. Drawing the rest from reference TRBV19 and TRBJ1-1, the complete variable domain is DGGITQSPKYLFRKEGQNVTLSCEQNLNHDAMYWYRQDPGQGLRLIYYSQIVNDFQKGDIAEGYSVSREKKESFPLTVTSAQKNPTAFYLCASSISKARGTEAFFGQGTRLTVV.

The chain carries TRBV5-1 and TRBJ2-7; D ambiguous. Germline values: CDR1 SGHRS, CDR2 YFSETQ. Trimming cost V 0 bases and J 2 bases, with 6 bases left between them. The length of the CDR3 is 13 residues. CDR3 amino acids: CASSLDSTYEQYF. The CDR3 DNA is TGCGCCAGCAGCTTGGACAGTACCTACGAGCAGTACTTC.

The V gene is TRBV15, the J gene TRBJ2-1; D is ambiguous. The germline CDR1 and CDR2 sequences are LNHNV and YYDKDF (reference sequence). The CDR3 totals 15 residues. The ends were cut back, 0 bases at V and 2 bases at J, with 8 bases in the middle. In DNA, the CDR3 is TGTGCCACCAGCAGAGAGGCAGCTACCTACAATGAGCAGTTCTTC. This sequence encodes CATSREAATYNEQFF.

The J gene is TRBJ2-7, the V gene TRBV2; no reliable D call. Germline V gives CDR1 SNHLY, CDR2 FYNNEI. This CDR3 has 16 amino acids. Trimming cost V 2 bases and J 0 bases, with 14 bases left between them. CDR3 in DNA: TGTGCCAGCAGTGAATTAGGGAACAACCCCTCCTACGAGCAGTACTTC. Translated: CASSELGNNPSYEQYF.

The chain recombines TRBV6-6 with TRBJ1-2; 9 nucleotides agree with TRBD1. This CDR3 comprises 13 residues. Looked up from germline, CDR1 is MNHNY and CDR2 is SVGAGI (reference sequence). Germline trimming cut 2 bases from V and 6 bases from J; bases unmatched to any gene: 1. CDR3 protein: CASSYRDRDGYTF. The CDR3 nucleotides read TGTGCCAGCAGTTACCGGGACAGGGATGGCTACACCTTC.

The V and J genes are TRBV7-2 and TRBJ1-6, with D hard to call. Germline CDR1 is SGHTA and CDR2 is FQGNSA. V shed 2 bases and J shed 7 bases, with 12 bases lying between them. This CDR3 contains 15 residues. In DNA form, the CDR3 reads TGTGCCAGCAGCTTAAAGGTGGTGGTGAATTCACCCCTCCACTTT. This codes for CASSLKVVVNSPLHF. Full variable domain (remainder filled in from reference TRBV7-2 and TRBJ1-6): GAGVSQSPSNKVTEKGKDVELRCDPISGHTALYWYRQSLGQGLEFLIYFQGNSAPDKSGLPSDRFSAERTGGSVSTLTIQRTQQEDSAVYLCASSLKVVVNSPLHFGNGTRLTVT.

This clone turned up a few times. This chain connects TRBV5-4 to TRBJ2-7, with a possible D match to TRBD2 (6 bases). Trimming pared 3 bases from V and 3 bases from J, leaving 19 bases between. The CDR3 is made up of 16 amino acids. CDR1 is SGHNT and CDR2 is YYREEE in the germline V gene (reference sequence). CDR3 amino acids: CASSSRVRGINYEQYF. CDR3 sequence (DNA): TGTGCCAGCAGCTCCCGCGTGCGGGGTATCAACTACGAGCAGTACTTC.

The gene calls are TRBV7-9 and TRBJ1-1; D call uncertain. V lost 1 base to trimming and J lost 6 bases, with 6 bases between them. The CDR3 is 12 residues long. Germline V lookup: CDR1 SEHNR, CDR2 FQNEAQ (reference sequence). The CDR3 coding sequence is TGTGCCAGCAGCTTAGTCGGGCCTGAAGCTTTCTTT. Translating gives CASSLVGPEAFF.

This chain joins TRBV6-6 and TRBJ2-1; 8 bases are shared with TRBD2. J was trimmed by 12 bases and V by 0 bases; bases with no gene match: 4. The germline gives CDR1 MNHNY, CDR2 SVGAGI (reference sequence). The CDR3 loop spans 13 amino acids. The CDR3, as DNA: TGTGCCAGCAGTTACTCGAGCCTAGCGGGGCAGTTCTTC. Translation gives CASSYSSLAGQFF.

This clone was counted a few times. The V call is TRBV25-1, the J call TRBJ1-1; D is undetermined. Germline V lookup: CDR1 MGHDK, CDR2 SYGVNS. The CDR3 extends over 14 amino acids. Trimming took 0 bases from V and 6 from J, leaving 11 bases between them. As DNA, the CDR3 is TGTGCCAGCAGTGAATATTTTCGGGGTTCTGAAGCTTTCTTT. Protein: CASSEYFRGSEAFF.

The table lists this clone with a count of one. V is TRBV6-5 and J is TRBJ1-2, with 7 bases fitting TRBD1. The ends lost 2 bases at V and 6 bases at J; junction bases unmatched: 3. Per germline, CDR1 MNHEY and CDR2 SVGAGI. The CDR3 sequence is 13 residues long. The DNA of the CDR3 is TGTGCCAGCAGTTACAAGGGGGCGAATGGCTACACCTTC. Translating gives CASSYKGANGYTF.

The rearrangement joins TRBV7-2 to TRBJ2-7; weak D call: TRBD2 (6 bases). The CDR3 totals 14 residues. The V gene lost 2 bases and the J gene lost 2 bases, with 10 bases spanning the gap. Germline values: CDR1 SGHTA, CDR2 FQGNSA. CDR3 residues: CASSLSGVTYEQYF. In DNA, the CDR3 is TGTGCCAGCAGCTTATCGGGGGTAACCTACGAGCAGTACTTC.

The chain carries TRBV11-3 and TRBJ2-5; D remains ambiguous. The length of the CDR3 is 13 residues. V was clipped by 1 base and J by 5 bases, with 8 bases between them. CDR1 and CDR2 (germline): SGHNT, YENEEA. CDR3 DNA sequence: TGTGCCAGCAGCTTAGGATTGTCGGAGACCCAGTACTTC. Its translation: CASSLGLSETQYF.

This clone was seen only once. The rearrangement uses TRBV10-1 and TRBJ2-1, with D hard to call. This CDR3 contains 16 residues. Trimming shortened V by 1 base and J by 10 bases, and 20 bases separated the two germline ends. Germline-derived CDR1 and CDR2 are WNHNN and SYGVQD (reference sequence). The CDR3 protein is CASSELASHTSTEQFF. CDR3 in DNA: TGCGCCAGCAGTGAGTTGGCCTCCCATACGTCTACAGAGCAGTTCTTC.

This clone was observed a single time. CDR3 bases: TGTGCCTGGAGGCCTTACGGGACAGGGTCCATAGGTGGCTACACCTTC. It specifies CAWRPYGTGSIGGYTF. The chain combines TRBV30 with TRBJ1-2; 9 positions agree with TRBD1. The V segment lost 3 bases and the J segment 7 bases; nucleotides outside the gene matches: 15. Germline V gene sequence: CDR1 GTSNPN, CDR2 SVGIG (reference sequence). This CDR3 spans 16 amino acids.